One sample yielded the 2 T cell receptor beta chains listed below, sequenced in a study of shared clonotypes between healthy human individuals. TCRdb's copy holds only in-frame clones and misses some; the assay was immunoSEQ multiplex PCR. Altogether a few hundred thousand clones are present, roughly 91% being singletons, with the ten largest covering 15% to 20%. Sequencing was done on a sample of memory CD8+ T cells sorted from blood. The subset denotes: CD45RO+ cells pooled with CCR7-negative TemRA cells. Receptors originate from a young man in good health.

The genes are TRBV19 and TRBJ2-5, with 10 positions matching TRBD1. The junction had 7 bases not matched to a gene; V was cut back by 5 bases and J by 4 bases. Germline CDR1 LNHDA, CDR2 SQIVND (reference sequence). This CDR3 contains 15 residues. CDR3 residues: CASSFRRTGGETQYF. The CDR3 region has the DNA TGTGCCAGTAGTTTTCGCAGGACAGGGGGAGAGACCCAGTACTTC.

The rearrangement uses TRBV2 and TRBJ2-3, with unresolved D. The CDR3 sequence is 11 residues long. Germline values: CDR1 SNHLY, CDR2 FYNNEI. V dropped 6 bases and J dropped 2 bases, with 3 bases sitting between them. CDR3 loop: CASSYTDTQYF. The CDR3, as DNA: TGTGCCAGCAGCTACACAGATACGCAGTATTTT.